This TCR beta chain was observed in a study of shared clonotypes between healthy human individuals. Study results and limitations: Only blood samples were collected, and tissue repertoires likely differ.

Every subset's genomic DNA went evenly onto several immunoSEQ plates. Sequencing was performed with immunoSEQ multiplex PCR; in TCRdb, only in-frame clones are kept and a portion is missing. This table holds about half a million clones, over 60% found once. This clone was observed once. Its target is not known. The germline gives CDR1 SGHRS, CDR2 YFSETQ. V was cut by 1 base and J by 3 bases, with 12 bases left in between. There are 15 residues in the CDR3. The sequenced sample consisted of PBMCs. The clonotype comes from a woman aged 35 to 49 in good health. Some clones in this sample may be carry-over from other donors' samples. The V and J genes are TRBV5-1 and TRBJ2-3, with TRBD2 as a possible D gene (5 bases). The CDR3 here is CASSLFATTTDTQYF. CDR3 bases: TGCGCCAGCAGCTTGTTTGCGACTACGACAGATACGCAGTATTTT.